The 5 T cell receptor beta chains listed next were all sequenced from one sample in a study of T-cell memory formation after mild COVID-19. Via MiXCR, TCRdb re-called the 5' RACE reads, giving one row per CDR3 protein. Of 470,000 or so distinct CDR3 sequences listed, about 18% are singletons. What was sequenced was PBMCs or a T cell subset sorted from them (not recorded which). Receptors were obtained from an adult woman who had mild COVID-19 (a few samples of this study predate the infection). Cell type and time point are not known.

This sequence joins TRBV3-1 and TRBJ1-5; possible D gene TRBD1, 6 bases. V was shortened by 8 bases and J by 3 bases, with 8 bases between the two germline ends. The CDR3 has 12 amino acids. Germline V lookup: CDR1 LGHDT, CDR2 YNNKEL (reference sequence). CDR3: CASGQLNQPQHF. CDR3 nucleotide sequence: TGTGCCAGCGGACAGCTCAATCAGCCCCAGCATTTT.

The J gene is TRBJ1-2, the V gene TRBV15; D may be TRBD1 (5 bases). Germline CDR1 and CDR2: LNHNV and YYDKDF (reference sequence). Deletions cut 3 bases from V and 8 bases from J, with 10 bases between. The CDR3 length is 12 residues. The CDR3 nucleotides read TGTGCCACCAGCAGTCAGGGAGGCGGCTACACCTTC. Its protein product is CATSSQGGGYTF.

The rearrangement joins TRBV7-2 to TRBJ1-2; D remains unclear. This CDR3 comprises 14 residues. V gave up 5 bases and J gave up 2 bases, with 12 bases separating them. The germline gives CDR1 SGHTA, CDR2 FQGNSA. CDR3 protein: CASSPSPVNYGYTF. The CDR3 DNA follows: TGTGCCAGCAGCCCGAGTCCGGTCAACTATGGCTACACCTTC.

The rearrangement joins TRBV7-9 to TRBJ2-3; possible D gene TRBD2, 5 bases. This CDR3 has 15 residues. The germline V gene has CDR1 SEHNR and CDR2 FQNEAQ (reference sequence). Trimming shortened V by 3 bases and J by 0 bases, and 10 bases separated the two germline ends. CDR3 nucleotides: TGTGCCAGCAGCTTGGACTTTTCTAGCACAGATACGCAGTATTTT. It yields the protein CASSLDFSSTDTQYF.

V and J are TRBV21-1 and TRBJ2-5. TRBV21-1 is a documented pseudogene. CDR3 length: 18 amino acids. CDR3 in DNA: TGTGCCAGCAGCACCGTGGAGCCCAAGTCTTCTTCCGGAGAGACCCAGTACTTC. Translation gives CASSTVEPKSSSGETQYF.